What follows are 15 T cell receptor beta chains derived from one specimen sequenced in a study of blood T cell repertoires in COVID-19 (TCRdb year 2020). The receptor library was made with the immunoSEQ multiplex PCR assay. As stored in TCRdb, this immuneACCESS dataset retains in-frame rearrangements with V and J assigned. A fraction of the clones does not appear; measured against another copy, unresolved V genes explain less than half of the discrepancy, and the remainder lacks a known reason. This sample is represented by 200,000 to 250,000 clones; over 75% of them were singletons. Of the sample, about 2% is held by the ten largest clones. Source material: peripheral blood. The receptors stem from a man aged 25-45 years who had recovered from COVID-19.

The genes are TRBV5-4 and TRBJ1-4, with 12 bases that match TRBD1. The trim removed 3 bases at V and 10 bases at J, leaving 4 bases unmatched. The CDR3 totals 14 residues. Germline loops: CDR1 SGHNT, CDR2 YYREEE (reference sequence). CDR3 nucleotides: TGTGCCAGCAGCTGGGGACAGGGGGCTGGAAAACTGTTTTTT. This codes for CASSWGQGAGKLFF. The full variable domain, completed using reference TRBV5-4 and TRBJ1-4, is ETGVTQSPTHLIKTRGQQVTLRCSSQSGHNTVSWYQQALGQGPQFIFQYYREEENGRGNFPPRFSGLQFPNYSSELNVNALELDDSALYLCASSWGQGAGKLFFGSGTQLSVL.

This chain links TRBV11-2 with TRBJ2-1, with 12 nucleotides matching TRBD2. The V gene's germline CDR1 is SGHAT and CDR2 FQNNGV. This CDR3 is 15 amino acids long. With 5 bases clipped from V and 7 bases from J, the junction kept 6 bases outside the gene matches. CDR3 bases: TGTGCCAGCAGCCTCCGGACTAGCGGGGCTAATGAGCAGTTCTTC. Translating it yields CASSLRTSGANEQFF.

The chain joins TRBV5-1 to TRBJ2-5; 11 bases line up with TRBD2. The CDR3 covers 16 residues. Germline V gives CDR1 SGHRS, CDR2 YFSETQ. V trimming: 0 bases; J trimming: 5 bases; junction bases outside the gene matches: 6. CDR3 bases: TGCGCCAGCAGCTTGGTATTAGCGGGGGGGTTGGAGACCCAGTACTTC. This sequence encodes CASSLVLAGGLETQYF.

This chain links TRBV27 with TRBJ2-6; unclear D gene. Looked up from germline, CDR1 is MNHEY and CDR2 is SMNVEV (reference sequence). There are 12 residues in the CDR3. The CDR3 nucleotides are TGTGCTACGAGTAGTGGGGCCAACGTCCTGACTTTC. Translating gives CATSSGANVLTF.

The gene calls are TRBV9 and TRBJ1-1; D gene ambiguous. Germline values: CDR1 SGDLS, CDR2 YYNGEE. CDR3 length: 13 residues. The V gene lost 0 bases and the J gene lost 5 bases, with 8 bases spanning the gap. The CDR3 sequence: CASSVAGETEAFF. The CDR3 nucleotides are TGTGCCAGCAGCGTAGCTGGGGAGACTGAAGCTTTCTTT.

This chain joins TRBV18 and TRBJ2-3; no clear D. CDR1 and CDR2 (germline): KGHSH, LQKENI. The CDR3 is 13 amino acids. V lost 3 bases, J lost 6 bases, and 10 bases lay in between. The DNA of the CDR3 is TGTGCCAGCTCACCGCTTCTAGTGGATACGCAGTATTTT. The encoded protein is CASSPLLVDTQYF.

This clone was counted only a few times. The rearrangement uses TRBV3-1 (or the pseudogene TRBV3-2) and TRBJ1-2; 8 positions agree with TRBD1. The CDR3 is 14 residues long. The germline CDR1 and CDR2 sequences are LGHDT and YNNKEL (reference sequence). J lost 5 bases, V lost 4 bases, and 6 bases had no gene match. CDR3 region: CASSLGTGRYGYTF. In DNA, the CDR3 is TGTGCCAGCAGCCTGGGGACAGGACGATATGGCTACACCTTC.

DNA for the CDR3: TGTGCCAGCTCACGGGGCGGGACAGGGGGCGCGCAGACTGAAGCTTTCTTT. The encoded protein is CASSRGGTGGAQTEAFF. V gene TRBV18 combines with J gene TRBJ1-1; 12 bases are a match to TRBD1. The trim removed 4 bases at V and 5 bases at J, leaving 11 bases unmatched. The germline V gene encodes CDR1 KGHSH and CDR2 LQKENI. The CDR3 runs 17 residues.

The rearrangement joins TRBV20-1 to TRBJ2-5; D unresolved. Trimming removed 7 bases from V and 1 base from J, with 7 bases in between. The CDR3 runs 11 residues. CDR1 and CDR2 from the germline V gene are DFQATT and SNEGSKA (reference sequence). DNA for the CDR3: TGCAGTGAGACTGGCCAAGAGACCCAGTACTTC. Translation gives CSETGQETQYF.

In this sample, this clone turned up once. The rearrangement uses TRBV19 and TRBJ2-3, with 10 bases matching TRBD1. Trimming at V came to 8 bases and at J to 4 bases, leaving 9 bases not matched to a gene. Germline CDR1 is LNHDA and CDR2 is SQIVND (reference sequence). The CDR3 runs to 15 residues. The CDR3 coding sequence is TGTGCCAGTCATCGGGGGACAGGGGTCCCAGATACGCAGTATTTT. Translating gives CASHRGTGVPDTQYF.

The chain recombines TRBV13 with TRBJ2-2; 12 bases are shared with TRBD2. The CDR3 sequence is 16 residues long. Per the germline V gene, CDR1 is PRHDT and CDR2 is FYEKMQ (reference sequence). J was trimmed by 1 base and V by 5 bases; bases with no gene match: 2. The CDR3 spells CASSRGLAGNTGELFF. DNA for the CDR3: TGTGCCAGCAGCCGGGGACTAGCGGGGAACACCGGGGAGCTGTTTTTT.

The chain is built from TRBV5-6 and TRBJ2-1; 11 positions agree with TRBD1. The germline CDR1 and CDR2 sequences are SGHDT and YYEEEE. The CDR3 loop spans 17 amino acids. The V segment lost 4 bases and the J segment 3 bases; nucleotides outside the gene matches: 9. The CDR3: CASSPRTGGVGYNEQFF. CDR3 DNA sequence: TGTGCCAGCAGCCCCCGGACAGGGGGCGTTGGCTACAATGAGCAGTTCTTC.

The chain recombines TRBV2 with TRBJ1-3; TRBD1 agrees at 7 bases. The CDR3 is 15 residues long. CDR1 is SNHLY and CDR2 is FYNNEI in the germline V gene. Trimming took 2 bases from V and 2 from J; bases not matched to a gene: 3. Written as DNA, the CDR3 is TGTGCCAGCAGTGAATTAAGGGGGCCTGGAAACACCATATATTTT. The encoded protein is CASSELRGPGNTIYF.

The V gene is TRBV2, the J gene TRBJ1-2; D unresolved. Germline CDR1 is SNHLY and CDR2 is FYNNEI. V dropped 6 bases and J dropped 1 base, with 30 bases sitting between them. CDR3 length equals 20 residues. CDR3 DNA: TGTGCCAGCAGAACCTTTTTCGGAGGAACTTTATCTTCTATTAACTATGGCTACACCTTC. Protein product: CASRTFFGGTLSSINYGYTF.

This rearrangement joins TRBV5-6 to TRBJ2-7; TRBD1 aligns across 8 bases. In germline, CDR1 is SGHDT, CDR2 YYEEEE. V gave up 4 bases and J gave up 3 bases; unmatched junction bases: 9. The CDR3 contains 15 residues. The CDR3 bases are TGTGCCAGCAGCACCGGACAGGGTATAAGCTACGAGCAGTACTTC. It specifies CASSTGQGISYEQYF.